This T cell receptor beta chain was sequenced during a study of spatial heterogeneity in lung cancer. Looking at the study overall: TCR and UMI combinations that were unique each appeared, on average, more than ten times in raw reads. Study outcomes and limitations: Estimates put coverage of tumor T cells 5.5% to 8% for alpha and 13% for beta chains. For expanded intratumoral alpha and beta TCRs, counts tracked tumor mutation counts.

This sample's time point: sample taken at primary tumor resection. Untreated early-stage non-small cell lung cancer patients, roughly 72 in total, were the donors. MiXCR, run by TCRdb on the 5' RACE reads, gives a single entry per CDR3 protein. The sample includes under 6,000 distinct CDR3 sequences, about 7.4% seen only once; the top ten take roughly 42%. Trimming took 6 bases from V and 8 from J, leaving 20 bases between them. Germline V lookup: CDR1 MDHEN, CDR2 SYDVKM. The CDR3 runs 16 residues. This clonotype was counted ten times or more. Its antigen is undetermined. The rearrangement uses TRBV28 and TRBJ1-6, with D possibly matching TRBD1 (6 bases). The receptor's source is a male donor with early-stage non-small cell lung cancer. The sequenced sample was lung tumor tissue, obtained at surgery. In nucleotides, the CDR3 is TGTGCCAGCAGCATCCCTTGGGGCAGGGGCGATTCACCCCTCCACTTT. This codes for CASSIPWGRGDSPLHF.